This is a list of T cell receptor beta chains from one sample in a study of cytomegalovirus exposure and HLA in healthy donors. Measured with immunoSEQ multiplex PCR; TCRdb has only the in-frame clones, and not every one. The table includes about 120,000 clones, about 70% detected once. Sample: PBMCs. These receptors were obtained from a human donor in good health. Both conserved end residues are part of each CDR3. Only some rows state a clone size, as once, few, many or a class for expanded clones.

size,V,CDR3
.,TRBV27,CASSLQGGELFF
.,TRBV19,CASSTAGLGDTQYF
.,TRBV28,CASAEVGGARTEQYF
.,TRBV4-2,CASSQEMGQPAKNIQYF
few,TRBV2,CATEGSGVSTDTQYF
once,TRBV11-2,CASSLSSRTGENTEAFF
.,TRBV6-1,CASRPGGGGTGELFF
once,TRBV28,CATLPASTGGLTDTQYF
.,TRBV5-1,CASSLGARDGEQFF
.,TRBV20-1,CSASRAGTQYF
.,TRBV29-1,CSAPTPAYGYTF
.,TRBV20-1,CSAYRGGRLFF
once,TRBV7-2,CASSLRSGSSYEQYF